These T cell receptor beta chains were read from a single sample in a study of vaccination effects on CD4 cells after COVID-19. These TCRs' antigens remain unknown. The assay was immunoSEQ multiplex PCR, and TCRdb's table has in-frame clones only and misses some. The repertoire holds 43,000 or so clones, with around 70% as singletons. This specimen was CD4+ T cells from PBMCs cultured without peptide, taken after COVID-19 vaccination. Receptor source: a human donor who received a COVID-19 vaccine. CDR3s include the opening cysteine and the closing phenylalanine or tryptophan. The order of the fields is D gene, J gene, V gene, clone size, CDR3 length, CDR3 protein, CDR3 DNA. The D gene is left open where the match is weak. Part of the rows lack a size; the others show once, few, many or a class for expanded clones.

>.|TRBJ1-1|TRBV27|.|17
CASRQTAGPFRNTEAFF
TGTGCCAGCAGGCAAACCGCAGGGCCTTTCCGGAACACTGAAGCTTTCTTT
>.|TRBJ1-4|TRBV3-1/TRBV3-2|.|14
CASSPLQGSEKLFF
TGTGCCAGCAGCCCACTACAGGGTTCCGAAAAACTGTTTTTT
>.|TRBJ1-3|TRBV20-1|.|14
CSASSLLSGNTIYF
TGCAGTGCTAGTTCCCTGCTCTCTGGAAACACCATATATTTT
>.|TRBJ2-7|TRBV24-1|.|13
CATSDPGSHEQYF
TGTGCCACCAGTGATCCGGGCTCCCACGAGCAGTACTTC
>.|TRBJ2-1|TRBV18|.|13
CASSDVIHNEQFF
TGTGCCAGCTCCGACGTGATCCACAATGAGCAGTTCTTC
>.|TRBJ1-1|TRBV10-3|few|14
CAISESSGSPVAFF
TGTGCCATCAGTGAGTCGTCCGGGTCTCCTGTGGCTTTCTTT
>.|TRBJ2-2|TRBV7-7|.|13
CASSLDRSGELFF
TGTGCCAGCAGCTTAGACAGGTCCGGGGAGCTGTTTTTT
>.|TRBJ1-5|TRBV21-1|.|14
CANPRSLANQPQHF
TGTGCCAACCCCAGGAGTTTAGCCAATCAGCCCCAGCATTTT
>.|TRBJ2-7|TRBV5-1|once|16
CASSLAPSGGSYEQYF
TGCGCCAGCAGCTTGGCTCCTTCCGGTGGCTCCTACGAGCAGTACTTC
>.|TRBJ1-4|TRBV2|.|14
CASSNRVGNEKLFF
TGTGCCAGCAGTAACAGGGTCGGAAATGAAAAACTGTTTTTT
>TRBD1|TRBJ2-1|TRBV27|.|15
CASSIGQGTYNEQFF
TGTGCCAGCAGCATCGGACAGGGGACCTACAATGAGCAGTTCTTC
>TRBD2|TRBJ2-5|TRBV24-1|.|17
CATSDLPTSGVQETQYF
TGTGCCACCAGTGACCTACCGACTAGCGGGGTTCAAGAGACCCAGTACTTC
>.|TRBJ1-3|TRBV6-5|.|14
CASSLTVSGNTIYF
TGTGCCAGCAGTTTGACAGTCTCTGGAAACACCATATATTTT
>TRBD2|TRBJ2-1|TRBV27|.|17
CASSPRTSGSGVYEQFF
TGTGCCAGCAGTCCAAGGACTAGCGGGAGTGGAGTGTATGAGCAGTTCTTC
>TRBD2|TRBJ2-3|TRBV5-4|medium-sized|13
CASRPGLADTQYF
TGTGCCAGCAGACCAGGACTAGCGGATACGCAGTATTTT
>TRBD2|TRBJ2-1|TRBV2|.|18
CASSVAGDWLKRDNEQFF
TGTGCCAGCAGTGTCGCGGGAGACTGGCTAAAACGAGACAATGAGCAGTTCTTC
>TRBD1|TRBJ2-5|TRBV6-5|.|12
CASGTGWETQYF
TGTGCCAGCGGGACAGGGTGGGAGACCCAGTACTTC
>.|TRBJ2-1|TRBV6-2/TRBV6-3|.|17
CASSPSVSRQRYNEQFF
TGTGCCAGCAGTCCCTCCGTTTCTCGTCAGCGATACAATGAGCAGTTCTTC
>.|TRBJ2-7|TRBV6-6|.|13
CASSWGSSYEQYF
TGTGCCAGCAGTTGGGGGAGCTCCTACGAGCAGTACTTC
>TRBD1|TRBJ2-7|TRBV5-4|.|12
CASSWDSYEQYF
TGTGCCAGCAGCTGGGACAGCTACGAGCAGTACTTC
>TRBD1|TRBJ1-2|TRBV2|.|13
CASRVQGPDGYTF
TGTGCCAGCAGGGTACAGGGGCCGGATGGCTACACCTTC
>.|TRBJ2-5|TRBV7-7|.|18
CASSSGRLVRGTLETQYF
TGTGCCAGCAGCTCAGGTCGGCTGGTGAGGGGGACATTGGAGACCCAGTACTTC
>TRBD2|TRBJ2-5|TRBV3-1/TRBV3-2|.|16
CASSTVVAGAVETQYF
TGTGCCAGCAGCACCGTGGTAGCGGGGGCGGTTGAGACCCAGTACTTC